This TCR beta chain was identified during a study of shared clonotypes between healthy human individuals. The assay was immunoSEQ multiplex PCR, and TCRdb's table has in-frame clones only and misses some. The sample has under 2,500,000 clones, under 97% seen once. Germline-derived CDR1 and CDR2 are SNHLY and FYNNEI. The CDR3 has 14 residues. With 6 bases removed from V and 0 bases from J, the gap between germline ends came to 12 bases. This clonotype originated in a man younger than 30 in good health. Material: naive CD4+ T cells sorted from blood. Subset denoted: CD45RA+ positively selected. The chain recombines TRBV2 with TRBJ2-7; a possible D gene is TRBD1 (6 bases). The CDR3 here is CASRSGVSSYEQYF. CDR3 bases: TGTGCCAGCAGGTCAGGGGTGAGCTCCTACGAGCAGTACTTC.